Shown below are 15 T cell receptor beta chains from a single sample sequenced in a study of cytomegalovirus exposure and HLA in healthy donors. Assay used: immunoSEQ multiplex PCR; TCRdb lists only in-frame clones, some missing. The data contain over 150,000 clones, less than 95% of them singletons. The specimen sequenced was PBMCs. These TCRs come from a woman under 30 in good health and CMV-seropositive.

The chain combines TRBV18 with TRBJ2-3; TRBD2 might be the D (5 bases). CDR1 and CDR2 (germline): KGHSH, LQKENI. CDR3 length equals 15 residues. The V and J ends lost 5 bases and 0 bases respectively, with 12 bases between them. The CDR3 bases are TGTGCCAGCTCATCGACGGGCGGGAGCACAGATACGCAGTATTTT. As protein: CASSSTGGSTDTQYF.

The chain uses TRBV15 and TRBJ2-7; D is uncertain. This CDR3 has 14 residues. Trimming shortened V by 7 bases and J by 6 bases, and 19 bases separated the two germline ends. The germline gives CDR1 LNHNV, CDR2 YYDKDF (reference sequence). CDR3: CATTADGTSGEQYF. The CDR3 DNA follows: TGTGCCACCACCGCTGATGGTACATCGGGCGAGCAGTACTTC.

This clone showed up just a few times. This chain connects TRBV28 to TRBJ1-5; 7 nucleotides line up with TRBD1. CDR3 length: 18 residues. Germline values: CDR1 MDHEN, CDR2 SYDVKM. J gave up 4 bases and V 2 bases, and 14 bases lay outside the gene matches. The CDR3 protein is CASSLGGRGVRGNQPQHF. Written as DNA, the CDR3 is TGTGCCAGCAGTTTAGGTGGCAGGGGGGTGCGAGGGAATCAGCCCCAGCATTTT.

The rearrangement joins TRBV2 to TRBJ2-5; perhaps TRBD1 as D (6 bases). The V gene's germline CDR1 is SNHLY and CDR2 FYNNEI. This CDR3 has 16 amino acids. Trimming left V 6 bases short and J 1 base short, with 18 bases between. CDR3 protein: CASSNGQQPSQETQYF. The CDR3 DNA sequence: TGTGCCAGCAGCAACGGACAGCAACCGAGCCAAGAGACCCAGTACTTC. The full variable domain, rest sourced from reference TRBV2 and TRBJ2-5, is EPEVTQTPSHQVTQMGQEVILRCVPISNHLYFYWYRQILGQKVEFLVSFYNNEISEKSEIFDDQFSVERPDGSNFTLKIRSTKLEDSAMYFCASSNGQQPSQETQYFGPGTRLLVL.

This chain uses TRBV6-5 with TRBJ2-6; TRBD2 might be the D (6 bases). The CDR3 spans 15 residues. Germline values: CDR1 MNHEY, CDR2 SVGAGI. V dropped 6 bases and J dropped 0 bases, with 9 bases sitting between them. The CDR3 region is CASSLTSSGANVLTF. The CDR3 DNA is TGTGCCAGCAGCCTGACTAGCTCTGGGGCCAACGTCCTGACTTTC.

This chain joins TRBV5-1 and TRBJ2-1; 11 bases fit TRBD1. The CDR3 runs to 14 residues. The V segment lost 6 bases and the J segment 3 bases; nucleotides outside the gene matches: 2. Per the germline V gene, CDR1 is SGHRS and CDR2 is YFSETQ. The CDR3 loop reads CASTGTGGYNEQFF. DNA of the CDR3: TGCGCCAGCACCGGGACAGGGGGCTACAATGAGCAGTTCTTC.

The V gene is TRBV10-3, the J gene TRBJ2-2, with 7 positions matching TRBD1. Germline trimming cut 2 bases from V and 1 base from J; bases unmatched to any gene: 1. Germline CDR1 and CDR2: ENHRY and SYGVKD. CDR3 size: 15 residues. The CDR3 coding sequence is TGTGCCATCAGTGAGACAGGGGTGAACACCGGGGAGCTGTTTTTT. Translating gives CAISETGVNTGELFF.

This clone was counted only a few times. The chain has TRBV6-4 and TRBJ2-2; D perhaps matches TRBD2 (6 bases). CDR3 size: 14 residues. Germline V gene data show CDR1 as MRHNA and CDR2 as SNTAGT. Trimming cost V 2 bases and J 4 bases, with 8 bases left between them. The CDR3 protein is CASSDRGGTGELFF. As DNA, the CDR3 is TGTGCCAGCAGTGACAGGGGAGGCACCGGGGAGCTGTTTTTT.

This chain uses TRBV7-8 with TRBJ1-6; 7 bases map to TRBD1. Germline lookup yields CDR1 SGHVS and CDR2 FQNEAQ. With V trimmed by 5 bases and J by 7 bases, 5 bases remained unmatched. The CDR3 sequence is 14 residues long. DNA of the CDR3: TGTGCCAGCAGCCCTGGGACAGTAAATTCACCCCTCCACTTT. Protein: CASSPGTVNSPLHF.

The chain combines TRBV2 with TRBJ2-3; tentative D call: TRBD1 (5 bases). Germline lookup yields CDR1 SNHLY and CDR2 FYNNEI. This CDR3 contains 17 residues. V was trimmed by 7 bases and J by 6 bases, leaving 26 bases between them. The CDR3 sequence is CASIGSHLIPKGDTQYF. CDR3 in DNA: TGTGCCAGCATTGGTTCACACCTTATTCCGAAGGGGGATACGCAGTATTTT.

The chain combines TRBV18 with TRBJ1-3; possibly TRBD1 for D (6 bases). In germline, CDR1 is KGHSH, CDR2 LQKENI. V gave up 1 base and J gave up 0 bases, with 7 bases separating them. The CDR3 runs to 15 residues. This CDR3 is CASSPRTDSGNTIYF. CDR3 nucleotides: TGTGCCAGCTCACCACGGACAGACTCTGGAAACACCATATATTTT.

The chain carries TRBV28 and TRBJ2-7; 9 nucleotides align to TRBD1. CDR3 length: 13 amino acids. V was pared by 5 bases and J by 10 bases, with 9 bases of the junction left unmatched. Germline CDR1 MDHEN, CDR2 SYDVKM. The CDR3 is CASSRDRAYEQYF. The DNA of the CDR3 is TGTGCCAGCAGTCGGGACAGGGCTTATGAACAGTACTTC.

This chain links TRBV30 with TRBJ2-5, with 7 positions matching TRBD1. V shed 2 bases, J shed 4 bases, and the junction held 1 base outside the gene matches. Looked up from germline, CDR1 is GTSNPN and CDR2 is SVGIG (reference sequence). The CDR3 extends over 12 amino acids. CDR3 region: CAWSRQGETQYF. The DNA for the CDR3 is TGTGCCTGGAGTAGACAGGGAGAGACCCAGTACTTC.

The chain combines TRBV30 with TRBJ1-1; D is undetermined. There are 14 residues in the CDR3. Germline values: CDR1 GTSNPN, CDR2 SVGIG (reference sequence). The V end was cut by 0 bases, the J end by 11 bases, with 19 bases between. The CDR3 spells CAWSVQRELGLAFF. CDR3 nucleotides: TGTGCCTGGAGTGTACAGCGGGAATTGGGGTTGGCTTTCTTT.

The chain couples TRBV9 to TRBJ2-7; 9 bases are shared with TRBD1. J lost 4 bases, V lost 1 base, and 12 bases had no gene match. This CDR3 is built from 17 residues. CDR1 is SGDLS, CDR2 YYNGEE, per germline. The CDR3: CASSVTGSRDRVYEQYF. The CDR3 coding sequence is TGTGCCAGCAGCGTAACAGGGTCCCGGGACAGGGTTTACGAGCAGTACTTC.